This TCR beta chain was documented in a study of cytomegalovirus exposure and HLA in healthy donors. The V end was cut by 0 bases, the J end by 3 bases, with 13 bases between. CDR1 and CDR2 from the germline V gene are SGDLS and YYNGEE. The length of the CDR3 is 15 residues. The donors formed part of the approximately 120-subject validation cohort, distinct from the 666-subject first cohort. Sequencing was performed with immunoSEQ multiplex PCR; in TCRdb, only in-frame clones are kept and a portion is missing. The sample yields about 220,000 clones, almost 90% seen once. V is TRBV9 and J is TRBJ2-7, with a tentative D call TRBD1 (5 bases). The receptor was derived from a woman between 18 and 29 years old in good health and CMV-seronegative. The sequenced sample was PBMCs. CDR3 protein: CASSVEAGPLYEQYF. CDR3 sequence (DNA): TGTGCCAGCAGCGTAGAAGCAGGGCCACTCTACGAGCAGTACTTC. Looking up the rest from reference TRBV9 and TRBJ2-7 gives the full variable domain: DSGVTQTPKHLITATGQRVTLRCSPRSGDLSVYWYQQSLDQGLQFLIQYYNGEERAKGNILERFSAQQFPDLHSELNLSSLELGDSALYFCASSVEAGPLYEQYFGPGTRLTVT.